This T cell receptor (beta chain) is drawn from a study of T cell responses to AZD1222 COVID-19 vaccine. The V segment lost 4 bases and the J segment 8 bases; nucleotides outside the gene matches: 8. The CDR3 is 13 amino acids. Per the germline V gene, CDR1 is SGHNT and CDR2 is YYREEE (reference sequence). Here immunoSEQ multiplex PCR was the method, and the copy in TCRdb shows in-frame clones only, minus some. In the table there are about 98,000 clones, almost 90% of which are singletons. The source was peripheral blood, collected on day 0 of MenACWY control vaccination. The TCR originated in an adult in good health. V is TRBV5-4 and J is TRBJ1-2; TRBD1 agrees at 7 bases. CDR3 DNA: TGTGCCAGCAGCAGACAGGGACCCGGGGGCTACACCTTC. Protein sequence: CASSRQGPGGYTF.